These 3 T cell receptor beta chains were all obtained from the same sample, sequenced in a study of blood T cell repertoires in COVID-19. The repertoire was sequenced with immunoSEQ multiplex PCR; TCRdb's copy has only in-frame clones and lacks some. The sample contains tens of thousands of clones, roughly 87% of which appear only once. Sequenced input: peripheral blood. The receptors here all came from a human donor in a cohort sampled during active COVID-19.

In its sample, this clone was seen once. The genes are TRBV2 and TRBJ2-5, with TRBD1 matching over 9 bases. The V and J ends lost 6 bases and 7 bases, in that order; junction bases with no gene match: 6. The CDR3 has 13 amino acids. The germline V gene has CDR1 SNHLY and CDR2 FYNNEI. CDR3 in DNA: TGTGCCAGCAGGGGGACAGGGCCGTCGACCCAGTACTTC. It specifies CASRGTGPSTQYF.

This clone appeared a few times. The DNA of the CDR3 is TGTGCCAGCAGTTACTCCGCCGGGGTTCCCTCTGGCTACACCTTC. Translating gives CASSYSAGVPSGYTF. This chain joins TRBV6-6 and TRBJ1-2; D ambiguous. Germline loops: CDR1 MNHNY, CDR2 SVGAGI (reference sequence). Trimming removed 0 bases from V and 7 bases from J, with 15 bases in between. The CDR3 runs 15 residues.

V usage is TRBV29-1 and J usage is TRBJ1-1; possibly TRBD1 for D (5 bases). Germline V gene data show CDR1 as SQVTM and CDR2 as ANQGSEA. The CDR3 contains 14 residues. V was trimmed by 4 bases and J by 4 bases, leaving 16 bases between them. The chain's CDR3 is CSVVPAGRSTEAFF. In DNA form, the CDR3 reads TGCAGCGTTGTTCCAGCAGGGCGAAGCACTGAAGCTTTCTTT. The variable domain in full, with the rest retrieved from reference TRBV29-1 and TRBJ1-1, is SAVISQKPSRDICQRGTSLTIQCQVDSQVTMMFWYRQQPGQSLTLIATANQGSEATYESGFVIDKFPISRPNLTFSTLTVSNMSPEDSSIYLCSVVPAGRSTEAFFGQGTRLTVV.